Listed below are T cell receptor beta chains from one sample, sequenced in a study of Ad26.COV2.S vaccination and SARS-CoV-2 variants. Repertoires were generated with immunoSEQ multiplex PCR, while TCRdb's copy carries only in-frame clones and drops some. The sample lists over 400,000 clones; about 90% were seen once. The specimen comprised peripheral blood, sampled in a trial of Ad26.COV2.S vaccine versus placebo. The origin of the receptors is a person between 18 and 60 years old who received the Ad26.COV2.S COVID-19 vaccine or a placebo. CDR3s include the opening cysteine and the closing phenylalanine or tryptophan. A D gene is named only where the DNA matches it firmly. Clone size is stated in some rows and not others, as once, few, many or a class when expanded.

V	J	D	size	DNA	CDR3
TRBV19	TRBJ2-1	-	-	TGTGCCAGTAGTATTGGTATTGGGCGGGGTAATGAGCAGTTCTTC	CASSIGIGRGNEQFF
TRBV29-1	TRBJ2-5	-	-	TGCAGCGTCGAATGGGGGTACCAAGAGACCCAGTACTTC	CSVEWGYQETQYF
TRBV5-4	TRBJ2-7	-	-	TGTGCCAGCAGCTTTGAGAAGAGAGGGGGGCTTTTATCCTACGAGCAGTACTTC	CASSFEKRGGLLSYEQYF
TRBV6-1	TRBJ2-7	-	-	TGTGCCAGCAGTGAATATGGGACCTCCTACGAGCAGTACTTC	CASSEYGTSYEQYF
TRBV2	TRBJ1-1	-	-	TGTGCCAGCAGTGAGTGGCAGGGACCAAACACTGAAGCTTTCTTT	CASSEWQGPNTEAFF
TRBV11-2	TRBJ1-4	-	-	TGTGCCAGCAGCGCAGGCCTTGGCCGGAAAAAACTGTTTTTT	CASSAGLGRKKLFF
TRBV28	TRBJ1-1	TRBD1	-	TGTGCCAGCTTGCCGGGACAGGGGCGGAACACTGAAGCTTTCTTT	CASLPGQGRNTEAFF
TRBV3-1/TRBV3-2	TRBJ1-2	TRBD1	few	TGTGCCAGCAGCCATCTCCTCCTACAGGGGAGTCATGGCTACACCTTC	CASSHLLLQGSHGYTF
TRBV19	TRBJ1-1	-	-	TGTGCCAGTATTGGATGGATAGGGGTGAACACTGAAGCTTTCTTT	CASIGWIGVNTEAFF
TRBV18	TRBJ1-1	TRBD1	-	TGTGCCAGCTCACCACAAGGGGACAGGGAATTTGGTGAAGCTTTCTTT	CASSPQGDREFGEAFF
TRBV29-1	TRBJ2-7	TRBD2	-	TGCAGCGCCGGTCTTAAGCGGGGCTACGAGCAGTACTTC	CSAGLKRGYEQYF
TRBV9	TRBJ2-3	TRBD2	-	TGTGCCAGCAGCGCCCTCCGAGCGGGGGCGGATACGCAGTATTTT	CASSALRAGADTQYF
TRBV3-1/TRBV3-2	TRBJ2-5	-	-	TGTGCCAGCAGCCAATTCCGGACAGCCAGCGGAGAGACCCAGTACTTC	CASSQFRTASGETQYF
TRBV6-2/TRBV6-3	TRBJ2-5	TRBD2	-	TGTGCCAGCAGTTACTCAATAGCGGGGCCCCAAGAGACCCAGTACTTC	CASSYSIAGPQETQYF
TRBV2	TRBJ2-7	-	-	TGTGCCAGCACCAGGACAGCGAGCTCCTACGAGCAGTACTTC	CASTRTASSYEQYF
TRBV6-2/TRBV6-3	TRBJ2-5	TRBD1	-	TGTGCCAGCAGTTACTCGACTAGAGCGGGACAGGGAAACCAAGAGACCCAGTACTTC	CASSYSTRAGQGNQETQYF
TRBV18	TRBJ2-2	TRBD1	-	TGTGCCAGCTCACCCGACACCGGGACAGGGGTCGTCGGGGAGCTGTTTTTT	CASSPDTGTGVVGELFF
TRBV30	TRBJ1-2	-	-	TGTGCCTGGGGGGACGGGCTCGTCTATGGCTACACCTTC	CAWGDGLVYGYTF
TRBV7-2	TRBJ2-7	TRBD1	once	TGTGCCAGCAGCTACACACGACAGGGCGGGGAGCAGTACTTC	CASSYTRQGGEQYF
TRBV19	TRBJ1-1	TRBD1	-	TGTGCCAGTAGGCATCCGGGACAGGGGTTTGGGACTGAAGCTTTCTTT	CASRHPGQGFGTEAFF
TRBV7-2	TRBJ1-1	TRBD1	-	TGTGCCAGCAGCAGGGACAGGATGAACACTGAAGCTTTCTTT	CASSRDRMNTEAFF
TRBV30	TRBJ2-1	-	-	TGTGCCTGGAGTGTTTCGTATGAGCAGTTCTTC	CAWSVSYEQFF
TRBV2	TRBJ1-6	-	-	TGTGCCAGCAGTGAAAGGGGCGAATCTGGTTCACCCCTCCACTTT	CASSERGESGSPLHF
TRBV19	TRBJ1-2	-	-	TGTGCCAGTAGTCTCCTCTCAAACTATGGCTACACCTTC	CASSLLSNYGYTF
TRBV27	TRBJ2-7	-	-	TGTGCCAGCAGTTTATCGTCACAGGGATACGAGCAGTACTTC	CASSLSSQGYEQYF
TRBV5-4	TRBJ1-2	TRBD1	-	TGTGCCAGCAGGGCCCTCCGGGACAGGGGGCTAGGCTACACCTTC	CASRALRDRGLGYTF
TRBV11-2	TRBJ2-3	TRBD2	-	TGTGCCAGCAGCCTGTGGACTAGTGGGGGGGGCACAGATACGCAGTATTTT	CASSLWTSGGGTDTQYF
TRBV5-4	TRBJ2-6	TRBD1	-	TGTGCCAGCAGCTTCAAGGGACAGGGTAAAAACTCTGGGGCCAACGTCCTGACTTTC	CASSFKGQGKNSGANVLTF
TRBV27	TRBJ1-6	-	-	TGTGCCAGCAGTCCCCCGGGGGGGCGGAATTCACCCCTCCACTTT	CASSPPGGRNSPLHF
TRBV7-9	TRBJ1-2	-	-	TGTGCCAGCAGCCATCAGGATTTTAACTATGGCTACACCTTC	CASSHQDFNYGYTF
TRBV6-5	TRBJ2-3	-	-	TGTGCCAGCAGTTACGACGTTAGCACAGATACGCAGTATTTT	CASSYDVSTDTQYF
TRBV27	TRBJ2-7	TRBD2	-	TGTGCCAGCAGAGGGAGGGACCCCAGATACGAGCAGTACTTC	CASRGRDPRYEQYF
TRBV23-1	TRBJ2-5	TRBD2	-	TGCGCCAGCACCCAAAAAAAAATAGCGGGGGGCCTCCAAGAGACCCAGTACTTC	CASTQKKIAGGLQETQYF
TRBV27	TRBJ1-2	-	-	TGTGCCAGCAGTTTCCGCGCAGGCTATGGCTACACCTTC	CASSFRAGYGYTF
TRBV6-5	TRBJ2-2	-	-	TGTGCCAGCAGGGGCGGCGGCACCGGGGAGCTGTTTTTT	CASRGGGTGELFF
TRBV18	TRBJ2-4	-	-	TGTGCCAGCTCACCACCAGGGACACGGGACGGCATTCAGTACTTC	CASSPPGTRDGIQYF
TRBV24-1	TRBJ2-3	-	-	TGTGCCACCAGTGATCCCCTGCGGGACAGAGTCCAGGGGACGCAGTATTTT	CATSDPLRDRVQGTQYF
TRBV3-1/TRBV3-2	TRBJ2-5	TRBD2	-	TGTGCCAGCAGCCTACTAGCGGGGGGGCGGGAGACCCAGTACTTC	CASSLLAGGRETQYF
TRBV27	TRBJ1-2	-	-	TGTGCCAGCAGTTTAACCCCAGTCTATGGCTACACCTTC	CASSLTPVYGYTF
TRBV19	TRBJ1-1	-	-	TGTGCCAGTAGTATCTTTGGGGCGTCTGAAGCTTTCTTT	CASSIFGASEAFF
TRBV4-1	TRBJ2-3	-	once	TGCGCCAGCAGCCAAGGGCTGACTAGGCCCACAGATACGCAGTATTTT	CASSQGLTRPTDTQYF
TRBV15	TRBJ1-5	TRBD1	-	TGTGCCACCAGCCCTCAGCCATCGGACAGGGGGCTGAGTCCTCCACCCCAGCATTTT	CATSPQPSDRGLSPPPQHF
TRBV7-6	TRBJ2-7	-	-	TGTGCCAGCAGCTTAGCGCGGGGCAGTACCTACGAGCAGTACTTC	CASSLARGSTYEQYF
TRBV4-3	TRBJ2-1	-	-	TGCGCCAGCAGCCCCTCCGGGACCCGAGGTGACGGAAGACAGTTCTTC	CASSPSGTRGDGRQFF
TRBV20-1	TRBJ2-5	-	-	TGCAGTGCTAGGGGCCAAGAGACCCAGTACTTC	CSARGQETQYF